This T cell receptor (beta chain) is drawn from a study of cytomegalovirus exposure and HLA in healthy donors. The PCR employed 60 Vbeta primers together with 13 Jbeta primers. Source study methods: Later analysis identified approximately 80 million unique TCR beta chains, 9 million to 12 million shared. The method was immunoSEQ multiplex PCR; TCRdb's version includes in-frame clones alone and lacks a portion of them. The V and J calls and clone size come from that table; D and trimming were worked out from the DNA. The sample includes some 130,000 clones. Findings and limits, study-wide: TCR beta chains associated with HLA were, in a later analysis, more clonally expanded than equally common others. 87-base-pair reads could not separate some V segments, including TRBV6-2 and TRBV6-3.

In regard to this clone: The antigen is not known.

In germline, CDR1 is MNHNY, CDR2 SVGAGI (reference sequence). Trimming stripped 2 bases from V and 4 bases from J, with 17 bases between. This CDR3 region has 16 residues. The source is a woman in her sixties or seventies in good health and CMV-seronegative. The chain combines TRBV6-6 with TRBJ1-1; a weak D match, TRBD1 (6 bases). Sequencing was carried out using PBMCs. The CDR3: CASSYKGGQGTTEAFF. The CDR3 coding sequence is TGTGCCAGCAGTTACAAGGGTGGGCAGGGGACCACTGAAGCTTTCTTT.